This T cell receptor beta chain is drawn from a study of T-cell reconstitution after alpha-beta-depleted transplantation in children. This clonotype was seen more than once but under ten times. Its ends do not fully match the called genes, so a read error is possible. Preparation of the TCRbeta library used unique molecular identifiers. TCRdb ran MiXCR on the PCR reads and lists one entry per CDR3 protein. The sample shows about 690,000 distinct CDR3 sequences, 16% of them seen only once. This CDR3 is 13 amino acids long. Germline V gene sequence: CDR1 MNHNY, CDR2 SVGAGI (reference sequence). The sequencing here drew on PBMCs from the stem cell graft donor, taken from the stem cell graft. The chain has TRBV6-6 and TRBJ1-2; D remains unclear. The origin of this receptor is a human donor who donated a stem cell graft to a child with acute myeloid leukemia. This CDR3 reads CASSNSPNYGYTF. For the CDR3, the DNA is TGTGCCAGCAGTAACTCACCTAATTATGGCTACACCTTC.